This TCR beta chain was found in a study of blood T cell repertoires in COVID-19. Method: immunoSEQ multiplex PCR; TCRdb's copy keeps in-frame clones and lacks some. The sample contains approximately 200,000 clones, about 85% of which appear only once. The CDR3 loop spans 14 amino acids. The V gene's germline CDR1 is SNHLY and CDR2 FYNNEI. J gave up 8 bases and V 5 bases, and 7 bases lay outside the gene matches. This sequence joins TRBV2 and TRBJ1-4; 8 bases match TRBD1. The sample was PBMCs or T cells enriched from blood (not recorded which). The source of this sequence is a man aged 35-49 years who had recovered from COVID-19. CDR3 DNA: TGTGCCAGCAGTACAAGACAGGGGCGAGAAAAACTGTTTTTT. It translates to CASSTRQGREKLFF.